These T cell receptor beta chains were read from a single sample in a study of T cells after yellow fever vaccination. TCRdb reprocessed the 5' RACE reads with MiXCR, giving one entry per CDR3 protein. This table holds around 100,000 distinct CDR3 sequences, roughly 6% found once. Sequencing was performed on CD8+ T cells sorted from PBMCs, taken 10 days after the yellow fever booster vaccination. The receptors were sampled from a young man who received the YFV17D yellow fever vaccine. CDR3s include the opening cysteine and the closing phenylalanine or tryptophan. D genes are given only for firm matches. Only some rows state a clone size, as once, few, many or a class for expanded clones.

TRBJ1-5 TRBD1 TRBV10-3 NA TGTGCCTCCAGGGACAGCAGCAATCAGCCCCAGCATTTT CASRDSSNQPQHF
TRBJ2-7 TRBD2 TRBV7-6 NA TGTGCCAGCAGCCCGAGCGGGGGGCTCCCACCCTACGAGCAGTACTTC CASSPSGGLPPYEQYF
TRBJ2-3 NA TRBV11-1 many TGTGCCAGCAGCACGGGGGTAGATACGCAGTATTTT CASSTGVDTQYF
TRBJ1-4 TRBD1 TRBV4-3 NA TGCGCCAGCAGCCAAGGGGACAGTCCAACTAATGAAAAACTGTTTTTT CASSQGDSPTNEKLFF
TRBJ2-1 TRBD1 TRBV29-1 many TGCAGCGCCGAGGGGACAGGGGAGACTAATGAGCAGTTCTTC CSAEGTGETNEQFF
TRBJ2-1 TRBD1 TRBV28 NA TGTGCCAGCAGCCCGGGCAGGGGGCGCACCGATGAGCAGTTCTTC CASSPGRGRTDEQFF
TRBJ1-5 TRBD1 TRBV20-1 few TGCAGTGCTAGCACAGGGGATTATAGCAATCAGCCCCAGCATTTT CSASTGDYSNQPQHF
TRBJ1-1 NA TRBV27 few TGTGCCAGCAGTTTTTGGGGGTCGGCCACTGAAGCTTTCTTT CASSFWGSATEAFF
TRBJ2-3 NA TRBV18 few TGTGCCAGCTCACCGGAGCAGGTCCGCACAGATACGCAGTATTTT CASSPEQVRTDTQYF
TRBJ2-3 NA TRBV7-8 few TGTGCCAGCACCGATGGGGCGGGGTCCACAGATACGCAGTATTTT CASTDGAGSTDTQYF
TRBJ1-1 NA TRBV15 few TGTGCCACCACATCGGAGATTATGAACACTGAAGCTTTCTTT CATTSEIMNTEAFF
TRBJ1-6 TRBD1 TRBV5-5 NA TGTGCCAGCAGCTCCAGGGGGGGGAATTCACCCCTCCACTTT CASSSRGGNSPLHF
TRBJ2-7 TRBD2 TRBV6-2/TRBV6-3 NA TGTGCCAGCAGTGATCCTAGCGGGGGGGCCTGGAGCCCCTACGAGCAGTACTTC CASSDPSGGAWSPYEQYF
TRBJ1-1 TRBD1 TRBV4-1 few TGCGCCAGCAGCCCCGGGACAGGGTACGCTGAAGCTTTCTTT CASSPGTGYAEAFF
TRBJ1-6 NA TRBV12-3/TRBV12-4 NA TGTGCCAGCAGTTTCGTAGGGAGGGGGGAATGGTATAATTCACCCCTCCACTTT CASSFVGRGEWYNSPLHF
TRBJ1-5 NA TRBV5-5 few TGTGCCAGCAGCTTGGGCGGACAGAGCAATCAGCCCCAGCATTTT CASSLGGQSNQPQHF
TRBJ1-5 TRBD1 TRBV4-1 NA TGCGCCAGCAGCCGCCGGGACAGGGGGTCTAATCAGCCCCAGCATTTT CASSRRDRGSNQPQHF
TRBJ1-3 TRBD1 TRBV7-6 NA TGTGCCAGCAGCCCCCGGACAGGGAGACAAAACACCATATATTTT CASSPRTGRQNTIYF
TRBJ2-1 NA TRBV4-3 few TGCGCCAGCAGCCAAGACAGGTTGAGCTCCTACAATGAGCAGTTCTTC CASSQDRLSSYNEQFF
TRBJ1-4 NA TRBV5-5 NA TGTGCCAGCAGCCTGGGGGGACCGCGTGAAAAACTGTTTTTT CASSLGGPREKLFF
TRBJ2-7 NA TRBV4-1 NA TGCGCCAGCAGCCAAGGTGGGGTACTCTACGAGCAGTACTTC CASSQGGVLYEQYF
TRBJ2-1 TRBD2 TRBV12-3/TRBV12-4 few TGTGCCAGCAGTCCTTTTGGGGGGGGCAATGAGCAGTTCTTC CASSPFGGGNEQFF
TRBJ1-1 NA TRBV7-6 NA TGTGCCAGCAGTCCGGGCCCCCCAGCGGAAGCTTTCTTT CASSPGPPAEAFF
TRBJ1-2 TRBD1 TRBV6-2/TRBV6-3 few TGTGCCAGCAGTACAGAGACAGGGGCGGGCTATGGCTACACCTTC CASSTETGAGYGYTF
TRBJ2-1 NA TRBV19 few TGTGCCAGTAGTATGAGGTTGCCCTACAATGAGCAGTTCTTC CASSMRLPYNEQFF
TRBJ1-5 TRBD1 TRBV6-5 few TGTGCCAGCAGTTTAGGACAGGGTTATAGCAATCAGCCCCAGCATTTT CASSLGQGYSNQPQHF
TRBJ2-1 TRBD2 TRBV5-1 few TGCGCCAGCAGCCGCACGGGGGGGCCTAACAATGAGCAGTTCTTC CASSRTGGPNNEQFF
TRBJ2-1 NA TRBV11-1 many TGTGCCAGCGGCGTAGAATACTACAATGAGCAGTTCTTC CASGVEYYNEQFF
TRBJ2-5 TRBD1 TRBV7-9 few TGTGCCAGCAGCCCCCGCGGCCTAACAGGGACAGCAGAGACCCAGTACTTC CASSPRGLTGTAETQYF
TRBJ2-2 NA TRBV7-9 NA TGTGCCAGCCTCAGGGCCGGGGAGCTGTTTTTT CASLRAGELFF
TRBJ2-1 TRBD2 TRBV5-1 NA TGCGCCAGCAGCTTGTCACCGGGACTAGCGTATGAGCAGTTCTTC CASSLSPGLAYEQFF
TRBJ2-1 TRBD2 TRBV11-2 few TGTGCCAGCAGCCCCCAACTAGCGGGGTCATCCTACAATGAGCAGTTCTTC CASSPQLAGSSYNEQFF
TRBJ2-3 TRBD2 TRBV6-5 few TGTGCCAGCAGTTATGGGCTTGTGAGGGAGGGAACAGATACGCAGTATTTT CASSYGLVREGTDTQYF
TRBJ1-6 TRBD1 TRBV7-6 NA TGTGCCAGCAGACCAACAGGGGTCGAACCCCTCCACTTT CASRPTGVEPLHF
TRBJ1-1 TRBD1 TRBV2 few TGTGCCAGGATATCCAAGGGGGCCACTGAAGCTTTCTTT CARISKGATEAFF
TRBJ2-1 TRBD1 TRBV4-1 many TGCGCCAGCAGCCGGTCCGGGACAGGGGGCGCTGAGCAGTTCTTC CASSRSGTGGAEQFF
TRBJ1-6 TRBD1 TRBV9 NA TGTGCCAGCAGCGTCGAGAGGCGGTGGTGGGGACAGGGCTTGTCACCCCTCCACTTT CASSVERRWWGQGLSPLHF
TRBJ2-1 NA TRBV12-3/TRBV12-4 many TGTGCCAGCGGCTACAATGAGCAGTTCTTC CASGYNEQFF
TRBJ1-5 NA TRBV12-3/TRBV12-4 few TGTGCCAGCAGCCCCGACGGATACAATCAGCCCCAGCATTTT CASSPDGYNQPQHF
TRBJ2-6 NA TRBV3-1 few TGTGCCAGCAGCCAAGGAGGCGCAGTCTTGTCTGGGGCCAACGTCCTGACTTTC CASSQGGAVLSGANVLTF
TRBJ2-7 TRBD1 TRBV4-1 many TGCGCCAGCAGCCAAGAACGAGGGACAGGCGGCTACGAGCAGTACTTC CASSQERGTGGYEQYF
TRBJ2-7 NA TRBV5-5 few TGTGCCAGCAGCTTGGGAAGGACAGCTTCCTACGAGCAGTACTTC CASSLGRTASYEQYF
TRBJ2-2 NA TRBV5-5 many TGTGCCAGCAGCCAGCAGGGGCCGGGGTACACCGGGGAGCTGTTTTTT CASSQQGPGYTGELFF
TRBJ1-1 NA TRBV4-1 few TGCGCCAGCAGCCAAGAGCCGGGGAACACTGAAGCTTTCTTT CASSQEPGNTEAFF
TRBJ2-2 NA TRBV5-6 many TGTGCCAGCAGGATCGGGAACACCGGGGAGCTGTTTTTT CASRIGNTGELFF
TRBJ1-2 NA TRBV2 many TGTGCCAGCAGTGCGGGGGGTGGCTATGGCTACACCTTC CASSAGGGYGYTF
TRBJ2-5 NA TRBV12-3/TRBV12-4 many TGTGCCAGCAGTTCGACAACTAGAGAACAAGAGACCCAGTACTTC CASSSTTREQETQYF
TRBJ2-1 NA TRBV7-7 NA TGTGCTAGCAGCTTAGAAGGGGCTCCCACCCATTTGAATGAGCAGTTCTTC CASSLEGAPTHLNEQFF